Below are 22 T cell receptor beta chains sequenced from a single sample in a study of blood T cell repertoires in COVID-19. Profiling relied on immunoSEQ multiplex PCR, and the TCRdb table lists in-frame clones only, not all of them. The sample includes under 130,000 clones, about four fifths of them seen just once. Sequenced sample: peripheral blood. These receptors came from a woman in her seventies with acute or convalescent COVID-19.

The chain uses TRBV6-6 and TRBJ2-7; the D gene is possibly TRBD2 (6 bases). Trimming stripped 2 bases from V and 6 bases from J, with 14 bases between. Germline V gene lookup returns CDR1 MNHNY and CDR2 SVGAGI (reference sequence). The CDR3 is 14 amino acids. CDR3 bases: TGTGCCAGCAGTTACCGGGGACTGGGGGGCGAGCAGTACTTC. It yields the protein CASSYRGLGGEQYF.

CDR3 in DNA: TGCGCCAGCAGCCCCCGACTAGGAGGGCAGCCCCAGCATTTT. Translating gives CASSPRLGGQPQHF. J is TRBJ1-5 and V is TRBV4-3; D is uncertain. CDR3 length: 14 amino acids. CDR1 LGHNA and CDR2 YSLEER come from the germline V gene. With 4 bases removed from V and 7 bases from J, the gap between germline ends came to 14 bases.

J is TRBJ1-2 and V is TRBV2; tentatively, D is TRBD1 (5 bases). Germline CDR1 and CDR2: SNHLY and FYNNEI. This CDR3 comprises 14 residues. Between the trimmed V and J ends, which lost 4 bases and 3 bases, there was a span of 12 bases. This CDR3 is CASSARGGHYGYTF. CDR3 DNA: TGTGCCAGCAGTGCCCGGGGGGGTCACTATGGCTACACCTTC. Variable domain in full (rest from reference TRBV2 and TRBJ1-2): EPEVTQTPSHQVTQMGQEVILRCVPISNHLYFYWYRQILGQKVEFLVSFYNNEISEKSEIFDDQFSVERPDGSNFTLKIRSTKLEDSAMYFCASSARGGHYGYTFGSGTRLTVV.

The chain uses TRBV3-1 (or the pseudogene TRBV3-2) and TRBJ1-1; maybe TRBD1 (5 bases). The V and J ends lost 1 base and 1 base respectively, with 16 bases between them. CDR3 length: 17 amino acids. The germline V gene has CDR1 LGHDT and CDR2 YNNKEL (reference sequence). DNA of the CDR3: TGTGCCAGCAGCCAAGGTGTCGGAGGGACGGGGAACACTGAAGCTTTCTTT. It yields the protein CASSQGVGGTGNTEAFF.

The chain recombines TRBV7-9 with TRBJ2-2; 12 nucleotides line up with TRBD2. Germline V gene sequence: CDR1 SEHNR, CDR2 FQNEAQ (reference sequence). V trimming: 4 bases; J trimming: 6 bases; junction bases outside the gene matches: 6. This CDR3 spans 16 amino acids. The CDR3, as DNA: TGTGCCAGCAGCTCCGGGGGACTAGCGGGTTCCGGGGAGCTGTTTTTT. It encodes CASSSGGLAGSGELFF.

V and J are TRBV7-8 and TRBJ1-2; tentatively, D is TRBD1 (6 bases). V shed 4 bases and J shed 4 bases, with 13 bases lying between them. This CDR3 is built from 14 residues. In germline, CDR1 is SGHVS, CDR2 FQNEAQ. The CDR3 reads CASSYQGHPYGYTF. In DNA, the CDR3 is TGTGCCAGCAGCTACCAGGGACACCCCTATGGCTACACCTTC. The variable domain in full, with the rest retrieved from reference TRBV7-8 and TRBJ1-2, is GAGVSQSPRYKVAKRGQDVALRCDPISGHVSLFWYQQALGQGPEFLTYFQNEAQLDKSGLPSDRFFAERPEGSVSTLKIQRTQQEDSAVYLCASSYQGHPYGYTFGSGTRLTVV.

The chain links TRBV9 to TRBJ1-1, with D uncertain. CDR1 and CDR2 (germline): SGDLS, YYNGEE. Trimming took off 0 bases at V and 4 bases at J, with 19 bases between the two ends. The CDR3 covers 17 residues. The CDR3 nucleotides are TGTGCCAGCAGCGTAGCCGTATCGGGAAGGGTGGGCACTGAAGCTTTCTTT. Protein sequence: CASSVAVSGRVGTEAFF.

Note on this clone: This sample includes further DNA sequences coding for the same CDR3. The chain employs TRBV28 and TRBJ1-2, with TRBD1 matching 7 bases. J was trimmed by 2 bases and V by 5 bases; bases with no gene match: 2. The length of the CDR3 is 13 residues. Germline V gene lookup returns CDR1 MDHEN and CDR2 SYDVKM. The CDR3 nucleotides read TGTGCCAGCAGTCTGACAGGGAACTATGGCTACACCTTC. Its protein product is CASSLTGNYGYTF.

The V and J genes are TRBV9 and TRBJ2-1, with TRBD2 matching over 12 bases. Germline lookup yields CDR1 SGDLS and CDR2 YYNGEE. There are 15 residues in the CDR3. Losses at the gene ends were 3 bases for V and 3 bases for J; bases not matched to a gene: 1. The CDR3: CASSAGLAGYNEQFF. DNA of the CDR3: TGTGCCAGCAGCGCGGGACTAGCGGGCTACAATGAGCAGTTCTTC.

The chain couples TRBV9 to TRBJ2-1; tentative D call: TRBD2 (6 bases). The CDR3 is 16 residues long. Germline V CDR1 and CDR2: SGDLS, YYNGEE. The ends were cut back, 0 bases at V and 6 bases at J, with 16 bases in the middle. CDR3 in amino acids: CASSVGSAGGTNEQFF. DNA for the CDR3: TGTGCCAGCAGCGTAGGTTCAGCGGGTGGGACCAATGAGCAGTTCTTC.

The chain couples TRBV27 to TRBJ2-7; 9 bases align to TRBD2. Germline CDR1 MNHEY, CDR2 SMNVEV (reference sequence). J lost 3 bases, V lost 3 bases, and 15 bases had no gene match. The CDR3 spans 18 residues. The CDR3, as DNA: TGTGCCAGCAGTTTCGAAAGGGGGAGCGGGAGGCATAACTACGAGCAGTACTTC. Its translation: CASSFERGSGRHNYEQYF.

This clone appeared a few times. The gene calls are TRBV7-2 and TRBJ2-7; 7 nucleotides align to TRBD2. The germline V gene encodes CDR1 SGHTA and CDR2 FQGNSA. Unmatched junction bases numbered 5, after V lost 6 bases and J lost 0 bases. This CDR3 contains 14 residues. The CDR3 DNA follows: TGTGCCAGCAGGATCGGGGGGAGCTCCTACGAGCAGTACTTC. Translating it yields CASRIGGSSYEQYF.

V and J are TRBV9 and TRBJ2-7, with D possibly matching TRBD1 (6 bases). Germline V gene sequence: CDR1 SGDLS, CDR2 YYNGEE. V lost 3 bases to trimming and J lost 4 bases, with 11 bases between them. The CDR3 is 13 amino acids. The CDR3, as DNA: TGTGCCAGCAGCGCAGGGGAAACATACGAGCAGTACTTC. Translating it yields CASSAGETYEQYF.

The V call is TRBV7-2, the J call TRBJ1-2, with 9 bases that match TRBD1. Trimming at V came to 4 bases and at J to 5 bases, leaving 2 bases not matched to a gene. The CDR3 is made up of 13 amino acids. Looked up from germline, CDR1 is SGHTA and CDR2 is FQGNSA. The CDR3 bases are TGTGCCAGCAGCTGGGGACAGGGATATGGCTACACCTTC. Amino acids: CASSWGQGYGYTF.

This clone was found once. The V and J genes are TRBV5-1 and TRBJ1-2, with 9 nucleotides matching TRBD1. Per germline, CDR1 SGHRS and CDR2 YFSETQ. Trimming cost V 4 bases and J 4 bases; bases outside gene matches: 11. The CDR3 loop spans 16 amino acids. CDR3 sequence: CASSPEGDREGYGYTF. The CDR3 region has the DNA TGCGCCAGCAGCCCGGAGGGGGACAGGGAAGGCTATGGCTACACCTTC. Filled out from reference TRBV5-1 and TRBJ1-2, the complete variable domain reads KAGVTQTPRYLIKTRGQQVTLSCSPISGHRSVSWYQQTPGQGLQFLFEYFSETQRNKGNFPGRFSGRQFSNSRSEMNVSTLELGDSALYLCASSPEGDREGYGYTFGSGTRLTVV.

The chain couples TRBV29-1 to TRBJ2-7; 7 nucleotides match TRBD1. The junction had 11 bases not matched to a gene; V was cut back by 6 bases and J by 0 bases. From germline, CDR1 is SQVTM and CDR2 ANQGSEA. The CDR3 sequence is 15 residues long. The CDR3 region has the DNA TGCAGCGTGATCCCTCCGGACAGGAGCTCCTACGAGCAGTACTTC. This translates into CSVIPPDRSSYEQYF.

CDR3 DNA sequence: TGTGCCAGCAGCTTAGTTGCAGGGGGTTATAGCAATCAGCCCCAGCATTTT. Translated: CASSLVAGGYSNQPQHF. The chain carries TRBV7-7 and TRBJ1-5; TRBD1 matches at 7 bases. The CDR3 is 17 amino acids. In germline, CDR1 is SSHAT, CDR2 FNYEAQ (reference sequence). V shed 1 base and J 0 bases; nucleotides not matched to a gene: 6.

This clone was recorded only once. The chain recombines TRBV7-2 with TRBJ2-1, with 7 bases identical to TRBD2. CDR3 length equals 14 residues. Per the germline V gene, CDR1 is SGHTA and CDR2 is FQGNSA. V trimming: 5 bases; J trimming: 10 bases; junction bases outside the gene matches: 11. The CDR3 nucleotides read TGTGCCAGCAGCGAGGTGGGAGCGGGAATCGAGCAGTTCTTC. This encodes CASSEVGAGIEQFF. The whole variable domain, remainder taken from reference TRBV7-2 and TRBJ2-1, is GAGVSQSPSNKVTEKGKDVELRCDPISGHTALYWYRQSLGQGLEFLIYFQGNSAPDKSGLPSDRFSAERTGGSVSTLTIQRTQQEDSAVYLCASSEVGAGIEQFFGPGTRLTVL.

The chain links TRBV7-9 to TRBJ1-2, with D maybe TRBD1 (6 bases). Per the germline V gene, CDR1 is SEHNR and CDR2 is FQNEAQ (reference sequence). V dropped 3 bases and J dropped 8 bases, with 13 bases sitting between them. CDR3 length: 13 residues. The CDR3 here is CASSFQGHGGYTF. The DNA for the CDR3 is TGTGCCAGCAGCTTTCAGGGGCATGGCGGCTACACCTTC.

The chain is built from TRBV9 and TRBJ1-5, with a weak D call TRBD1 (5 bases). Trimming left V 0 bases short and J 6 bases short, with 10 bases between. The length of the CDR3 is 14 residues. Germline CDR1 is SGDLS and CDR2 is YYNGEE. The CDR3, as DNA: TGTGCCAGCAGCGTAGGGTCCGGGGGTCAGCCCCAGCATTTT. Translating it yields CASSVGSGGQPQHF.

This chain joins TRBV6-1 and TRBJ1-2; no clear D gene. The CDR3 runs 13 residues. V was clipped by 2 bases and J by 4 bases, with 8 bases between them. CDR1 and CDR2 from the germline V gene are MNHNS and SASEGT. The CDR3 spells CASSEQKTYGYTF. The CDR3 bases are TGTGCCAGCAGTGAACAGAAAACCTATGGCTACACCTTC.

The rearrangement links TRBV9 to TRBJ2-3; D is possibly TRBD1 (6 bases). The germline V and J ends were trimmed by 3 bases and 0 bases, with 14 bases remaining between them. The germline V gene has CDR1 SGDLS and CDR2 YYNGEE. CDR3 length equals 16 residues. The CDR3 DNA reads TGTGCCAGCAGCGGCTCACAGGGAGTTAGCACAGATACGCAGTATTTT. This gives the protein CASSGSQGVSTDTQYF.